The sequence of this T cell receptor (beta chain) was determined in a study of response to subunit inactivated influenza vaccine. The study, taken as a whole, reports: Each seasonal influenza vaccination, the authors suggested, recruits few new T cells.

TCRdb called the RT-PCR reads again in MiXCR, with one record for every CDR3 protein. The sample lists about 570,000 distinct CDR3 sequences; 11% were seen once. This clonotype was found a few times. The antigen is unknown. The CDR3 totals 13 residues. V was cut by 4 bases and J by 5 bases, with 9 bases left in between. Looked up from germline, CDR1 is SGHTA and CDR2 is FQGNSA. In addition, the sample was reused for a study of T cells expressing NK-cell markers. Per that study: Making the TCR beta cDNA relied on 5'RACE template switching with UMIs. It was sorted CD3+CD56-NKG2C+, CD3+CD56+NKG2C- and CD3+CD56+NKG2C+ T cells that provided the TCR beta repertoires. Restriction of sorting to alpha-beta TCR T cells was accomplished in several experiments using an anti-gamma-delta TCR antibody. A range of about 1.0-8% of CD8+ T cells consisted of dominant NKG2C+ clonotypes in several donors.

The chain links TRBV7-2 to TRBJ2-4; D remains ambiguous. This sequence originates from a man aged 45-60 years who received an inactivated influenza vaccine. The specimen comprised PBMCs from blood, sampled on the day of vaccination. CDR3 nucleotides: TGTGCCAGCAGCTCGTACAGCGAAAACATTCAGTACTTC. Its translation is CASSSYSENIQYF.